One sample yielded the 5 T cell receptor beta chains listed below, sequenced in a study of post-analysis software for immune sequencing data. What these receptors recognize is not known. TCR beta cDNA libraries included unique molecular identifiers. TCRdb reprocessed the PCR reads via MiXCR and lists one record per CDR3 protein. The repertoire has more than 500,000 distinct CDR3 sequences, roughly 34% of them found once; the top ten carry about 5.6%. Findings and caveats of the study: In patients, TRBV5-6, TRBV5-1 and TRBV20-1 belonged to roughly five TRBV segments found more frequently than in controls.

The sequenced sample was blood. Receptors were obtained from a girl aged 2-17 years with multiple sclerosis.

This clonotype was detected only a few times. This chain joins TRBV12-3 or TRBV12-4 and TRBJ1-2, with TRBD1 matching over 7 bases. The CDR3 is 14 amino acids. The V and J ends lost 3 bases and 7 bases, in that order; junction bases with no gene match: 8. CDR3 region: CASSLGTGAVGYTF. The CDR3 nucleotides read TGTGCCAGCAGTTTGGGTACAGGGGCGGTTGGCTACACCTTC.

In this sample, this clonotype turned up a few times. CDR3: CATSRGSGGWRSPLHF. Here the CDR3 DNA reads TGTGCCACCAGCAGAGGGTCTGGGGGTTGGCGATCACCCCTCCACTTT. V gene TRBV15 combines with J gene TRBJ1-6, with a tentative D call TRBD1 (5 bases). V shed 1 base and J shed 10 bases, with 17 bases lying between them. Per germline, CDR1 LNHNV and CDR2 YYDKDF (reference sequence). The CDR3 runs to 16 residues.

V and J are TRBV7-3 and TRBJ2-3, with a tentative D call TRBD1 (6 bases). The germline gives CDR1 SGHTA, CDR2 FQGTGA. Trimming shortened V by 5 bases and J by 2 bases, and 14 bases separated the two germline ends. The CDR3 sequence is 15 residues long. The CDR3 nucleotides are TGTGCCAGCAGCCTCAACAGGGTAATCACAGATACGCAGTATTTT. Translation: CASSLNRVITDTQYF.

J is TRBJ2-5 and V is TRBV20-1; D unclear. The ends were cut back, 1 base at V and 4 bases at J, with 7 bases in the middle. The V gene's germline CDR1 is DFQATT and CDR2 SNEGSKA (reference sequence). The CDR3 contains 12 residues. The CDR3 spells CSARVAPETQYF. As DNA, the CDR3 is TGCAGTGCTAGAGTGGCCCCAGAGACCCAGTACTTC.

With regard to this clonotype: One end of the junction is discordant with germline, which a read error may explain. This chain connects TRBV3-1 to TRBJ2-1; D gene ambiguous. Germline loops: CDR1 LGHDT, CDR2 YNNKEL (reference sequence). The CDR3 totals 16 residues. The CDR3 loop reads CASSQVQSLKSNEQVF. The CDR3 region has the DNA TGTGCCAGCAGTCAAGTCCAGTCTCTGAAATCCAATGAGCAGGTCTTC.